This T cell receptor beta chain was found in a study of T cells in Graves' hyperthyroidism and ophthalmopathy. V lost 0 bases and J 5 bases, leaving 7 bases between the germline ends. The germline gives CDR1 KGHSY, CDR2 FQNENV. CDR3 size: 13 residues. This clonotype was counted at least ten times. Amplified regions were TCR beta CDR3 sequences from RNA transcripts. During a first-round RT-PCR of the TCR CDR3, the HTBI primer set was used. TCRdb passed the multiplex PCR reads through MiXCR, listing each CDR3 protein once. Here the sample spans some 600,000 distinct CDR3 sequences, approximately 14% being singletons.

J is TRBJ1-2 and V is TRBV16; D remains ambiguous. The receptor's source is a woman younger than 45 with Graves' hyperthyroidism that later progressed to Graves' ophthalmopathy. Sequenced material: blood. The DNA of the CDR3 is TGTGCCAGCAGCCAATCGGAGAGGTATGGCTACACCTTC. This codes for CASSQSERYGYTF.